These 22 T cell receptor beta chains share one sample of origin, sequenced in a study of cytomegalovirus exposure and HLA in healthy donors. The study ran its PCR with 60 Vbeta and 13 Jbeta primers. Profiled with immunoSEQ multiplex PCR; TCRdb holds only in-frame clones, not every one. This repertoire shows about 160,000 clones, 79% found once; its top ten account for roughly 2%. Sequencing was done on a sample of PBMCs. Receptors were obtained from a man aged 35 to 55 in good health and CMV-seronegative.

This clone turned up a few times. This chain links TRBV5-1 with TRBJ1-4, with TRBD1 as a possible D gene (6 bases). The CDR3 runs to 16 residues. Germline assignment: CDR1 SGHRS and CDR2 YFSETQ. The germline V and J ends were trimmed by 1 base and 4 bases, with 14 bases remaining between them. CDR3 sequence: CASSLTQTGFNEKLFF. The DNA for the CDR3 is TGCGCCAGCAGCTTGACCCAGACAGGTTTTAATGAAAAACTGTTTTTT. The entire variable domain, with the rest obtained from reference TRBV5-1 and TRBJ1-4, is as follows: KAGVTQTPRYLIKTRGQQVTLSCSPISGHRSVSWYQQTPGQGLQFLFEYFSETQRNKGNFPGRFSGRQFSNSRSEMNVSTLELGDSALYLCASSLTQTGFNEKLFFGSGTQLSVL.

This clone was counted between two and nine times. This chain connects TRBV5-8 to TRBJ1-2; TRBD1 matches 8 bases. CDR1 is SGHTS and CDR2 is YDEGEE in the germline V gene. V lost 4 bases to trimming and J lost 4 bases; unmatched junction nucleotides: 6. The CDR3 has 14 amino acids. The CDR3 here is CASSRRDRGYGYTF. The CDR3 DNA sequence: TGTGCCAGCAGCCGCAGAGACAGGGGCTATGGCTACACCTTC.

The chain couples TRBV10-3 to TRBJ1-3; 7 nucleotides match TRBD1. Germline CDR1 is ENHRY and CDR2 is SYGVKD. The CDR3 loop spans 17 amino acids. After removal of 4 bases from V and 4 bases from J, the junction contained 13 bases not matched to a gene. CDR3 sequence: CAISGPRPTGAGNTIYF. The CDR3 nucleotides are TGTGCCATCAGTGGTCCCCGCCCTACAGGGGCCGGAAACACCATATATTTT.

The chain is built from TRBV13 and TRBJ1-5; D might be TRBD1 (5 bases). Per germline, CDR1 PRHDT and CDR2 FYEKMQ (reference sequence). The V end lost 4 bases, the J end lost 2 bases, and 12 bases lay between the germline ends. The CDR3 covers 15 residues. The CDR3 is CASSSGPQGNQPQHF. The DNA for the CDR3 is TGTGCCAGCAGCTCGGGCCCACAGGGCAATCAGCCCCAGCATTTT.

The rearrangement links TRBV28 to TRBJ2-1; D perhaps matches TRBD1 (6 bases). The V gene lost 1 base and the J gene lost 8 bases, with 15 bases spanning the gap. Germline V gene data show CDR1 as MDHEN and CDR2 as SYDVKM. This CDR3 spans 15 amino acids. CDR3 loop: CASSLLMREGDEQFF. The CDR3 DNA reads as TGTGCCAGCAGTTTATTGATGAGAGAGGGGGATGAGCAGTTCTTC.

V gene TRBV10-3 combines with J gene TRBJ2-7; D remains unclear. The CDR3 length is 14 residues. Germline values: CDR1 ENHRY, CDR2 SYGVKD. V lost 0 bases to trimming and J lost 8 bases, with 14 bases between them. Here the CDR3 DNA reads TGTGCCATCAGTGAGTCTGCGGTCCAGTTCAAGCAGTACTTC. Translating it yields CAISESAVQFKQYF.

CDR3 loop: CSVGTSEPYEQYF. The CDR3 nucleotides read TGCAGCGTGGGGACTAGCGAGCCCTACGAGCAGTACTTC. V usage is TRBV29-1 and J usage is TRBJ2-5, with 10 bases matching TRBD2. The closer fit of TRBJ2-7 to the DNA end suggests the J call may be wrong. CDR3 length: 13 residues. Germline lookup yields CDR1 SQVTM and CDR2 ANQGSEA.

The V gene is TRBV28, the J gene TRBJ1-2; a possible D gene is TRBD1 (6 bases). Germline V gene data show CDR1 as MDHEN and CDR2 as SYDVKM. Trimming took 5 bases from V and 8 from J, leaving 15 bases between them. This CDR3 has 13 amino acids. Here the CDR3 DNA reads TGTGCCAGCAGTATAACAGGGCCGCGGGGCTACACCTTC. Protein sequence: CASSITGPRGYTF.

Only a few counts were recorded for this clone. This chain connects TRBV6-6 to TRBJ2-1, with 8 bases matching TRBD2. J lost 6 bases, V lost 4 bases, and 8 bases had no gene match. Germline loops: CDR1 MNHNY, CDR2 SVGAGI (reference sequence). The CDR3 loop spans 15 amino acids. Written as DNA, the CDR3 is TGTGCCAGCAGTTTCCCGGGACTAGAGGTCAATGAGCAGTTCTTC. Residues: CASSFPGLEVNEQFF.

There are a few counts of this clone. CDR3 bases: TGTGCCAGCAGCCAACTAGCGGGTCTAGTCAGCCAAGAGACCCAGTACTTC. Translating it yields CASSQLAGLVSQETQYF. The rearrangement uses TRBV7-6 and TRBJ2-5, with 9 bases aligning to TRBD2. Trimming at V came to 5 bases and at J to 1 base, leaving 11 bases not matched to a gene. CDR3 length: 17 residues. Germline CDR1 reads SGHVS; CDR2 reads FNYEAQ.

CDR3 nucleotides: TGCGCCAGCTCTCCTCGGACAGGGGGACCGAGGGAGCAGTACTTC. It yields the protein CASSPRTGGPREQYF. The chain has TRBV5-1 and TRBJ2-7; 10 bases are shared with TRBD1. After removal of 7 bases from V and 7 bases from J, the junction contained 14 bases not matched to a gene. The CDR3 is 15 amino acids. CDR1 is SGHRS and CDR2 is YFSETQ in the germline V gene. The full variable domain, completed using reference TRBV5-1 and TRBJ2-7, is KAGVTQTPRYLIKTRGQQVTLSCSPISGHRSVSWYQQTPGQGLQFLFEYFSETQRNKGNFPGRFSGRQFSNSRSEMNVSTLELGDSALYLCASSPRTGGPREQYFGPGTRLTVT.

The chain's CDR3 is CASSGTGNQPQHF. The DNA for the CDR3 is TGTGCCAGCAGTGGGACAGGGAATCAGCCCCAGCATTTT. The V and J genes are TRBV6-1 and TRBJ1-5, with TRBD1 matching 8 bases. The CDR3 is 13 residues long. Germline V gene sequence: CDR1 MNHNS, CDR2 SASEGT. After removal of 4 bases from V and 4 bases from J, the junction contained 0 bases not matched to a gene.

A few counts support this clone. This chain uses TRBV9 with TRBJ2-5, with TRBD2 matching 10 bases. Looked up from germline, CDR1 is SGDLS and CDR2 is YYNGEE. With 4 bases clipped from V and 5 bases from J, the junction kept 8 bases outside the gene matches. This CDR3 is built from 15 residues. The CDR3, as DNA: TGTGCCAGCAGCTCCAGCGGGAGGGCCTCGGAGACCCAGTACTTC. This codes for CASSSSGRASETQYF.

The chain's CDR3 is CASSSSGLGGEKLFF. CDR3 DNA sequence: TGTGCCAGCAGCTCATCAGGGCTGGGGGGTGAAAAACTGTTTTTT. The chain combines TRBV5-6 with TRBJ1-4, with D perhaps matching TRBD1 (5 bases). The V end lost 3 bases, the J end lost 7 bases, and 16 bases lay between the germline ends. CDR1 is SGHDT, CDR2 YYEEEE, per germline. The CDR3 is 15 amino acids. The whole variable domain, remainder taken from reference TRBV5-6 and TRBJ1-4, is DAGVTQSPTHLIKTRGQQVTLRCSPKSGHDTVSWYQQALGQGPQFIFQYYEEEERQRGNFPDRFSGHQFPNYSSELNVNALLLGDSALYLCASSSSGLGGEKLFFGSGTQLSVL.

The chain recombines TRBV23-1 with TRBJ2-7, with D possibly being TRBD1 (5 bases). TRBV23-1 is labeled an ORF, and its function is uncertain. The V gene lost 0 bases and the J gene lost 3 bases, with 21 bases spanning the gap. The CDR3 is 18 amino acids. As DNA, the CDR3 is TGCGCCAGCAGTCAATCCCCCCCGGACACGAACTTAAGCTACGAGCAGTACTTC. It yields the protein CASSQSPPDTNLSYEQYF.

This chain uses TRBV7-2 with TRBJ1-6; D gene uncertain. Trimming shortened V by 4 bases and J by 5 bases, and 9 bases separated the two germline ends. Germline CDR1 SGHTA, CDR2 FQGNSA. The CDR3 runs to 14 residues. CDR3 amino acids: CASSWTGDNSPLHF. Written as DNA, the CDR3 is TGTGCCAGCAGCTGGACCGGGGATAATTCACCCCTCCACTTT.

In this sample, this clone turned up once. This rearrangement joins TRBV5-1 to TRBJ2-2; no reliable D call. CDR3 length equals 14 residues. Germline CDR1 is SGHRS and CDR2 is YFSETQ. The ends were cut back, 0 bases at V and 4 bases at J, with 7 bases in the middle. The CDR3 reads CASSLDGVTGELFF. The CDR3 bases are TGCGCCAGCAGCTTGGACGGAGTCACCGGGGAGCTGTTTTTT.

The chain carries TRBV4-3 and TRBJ1-5; D uncertain. Germline CDR1 and CDR2: LGHNA and YSLEER. V was trimmed by 4 bases and J by 2 bases, leaving 12 bases between them. The CDR3 covers 15 residues. The CDR3 spells CASSRGYQGNQPQHF. The CDR3 DNA sequence: TGCGCCAGCAGCCGAGGGTACCAGGGCAATCAGCCCCAGCATTTT.

This sequence joins TRBV11-2 and TRBJ1-6, with D maybe TRBD1 (5 bases). With 1 base removed from V and 9 bases from J, the gap between germline ends came to 10 bases. Per germline, CDR1 SGHAT and CDR2 FQNNGV. The CDR3 is 14 residues long. The CDR3 bases are TGTGCCAGCAGCTTAGCCCCAGGGTCTTCACCCCTCCACTTT. It translates to CASSLAPGSSPLHF.

The rearrangement joins TRBV6-6 to TRBJ2-7; D is uncertain. V gave up 6 bases and J gave up 2 bases, with 14 bases separating them. The CDR3 covers 14 residues. Germline CDR1 MNHNY, CDR2 SVGAGI (reference sequence). The CDR3 region has the DNA TGTGCCAGCAGACAGACACCCTCTACCTACGAGCAGTACTTC. Translated, it gives CASRQTPSTYEQYF.

V gene TRBV10-3 combines with J gene TRBJ2-2, with 10 bases lining up with TRBD2. Germline V lookup: CDR1 ENHRY, CDR2 SYGVKD. There are 15 residues in the CDR3. V was pared by 3 bases and J by 7 bases, with 5 bases of the junction left unmatched. The CDR3 DNA sequence: TGTGCCATCAGTGAAAGCGGGAGGGCCGGCGGGGAGCTGTTTTTT. It is translated as CAISESGRAGGELFF.

This clone occurred once. The V call is TRBV28, the J call TRBJ2-5, with TRBD2 matching 9 bases. The CDR3 loop spans 15 amino acids. Germline lookup yields CDR1 MDHEN and CDR2 SYDVKM. The junction had 14 bases not matched to a gene; V was cut back by 10 bases and J by 5 bases. CDR3 in amino acids: CATQSLAGAKETQYF. CDR3 DNA: TGTGCCACCCAATCTTTAGCGGGAGCGAAGGAGACCCAGTACTTC.